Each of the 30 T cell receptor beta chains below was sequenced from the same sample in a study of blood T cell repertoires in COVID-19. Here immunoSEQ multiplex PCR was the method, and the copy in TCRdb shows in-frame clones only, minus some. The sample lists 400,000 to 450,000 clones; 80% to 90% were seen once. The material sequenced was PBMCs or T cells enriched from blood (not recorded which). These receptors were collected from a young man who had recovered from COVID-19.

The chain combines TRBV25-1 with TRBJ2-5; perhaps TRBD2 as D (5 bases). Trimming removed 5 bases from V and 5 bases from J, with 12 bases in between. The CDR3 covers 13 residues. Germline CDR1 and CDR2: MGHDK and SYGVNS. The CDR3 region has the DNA TGTGCCAGCAGTTTCCGGCCGGGGGAGACCCAGTACTTC. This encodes CASSFRPGETQYF.

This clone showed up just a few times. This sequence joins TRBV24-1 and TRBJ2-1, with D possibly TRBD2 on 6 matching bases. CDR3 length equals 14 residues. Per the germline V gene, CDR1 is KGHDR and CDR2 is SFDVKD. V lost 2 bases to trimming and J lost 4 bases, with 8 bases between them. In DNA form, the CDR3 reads TGTGCCACCAGTGATTCGGGACTTTACAATGAGCAGTTCTTC. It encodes CATSDSGLYNEQFF.

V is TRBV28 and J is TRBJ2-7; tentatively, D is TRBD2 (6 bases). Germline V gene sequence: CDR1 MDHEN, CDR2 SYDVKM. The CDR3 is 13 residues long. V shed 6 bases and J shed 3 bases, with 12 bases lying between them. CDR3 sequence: CASSRTTVYEQYF. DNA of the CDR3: TGTGCCAGCAGCCGGACTACCGTCTACGAGCAGTACTTC.

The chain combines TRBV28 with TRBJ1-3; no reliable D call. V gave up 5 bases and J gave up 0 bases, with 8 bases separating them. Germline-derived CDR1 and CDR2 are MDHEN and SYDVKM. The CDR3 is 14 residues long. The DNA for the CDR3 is TGTGCCAGCAGTGCACAGAGCTCTGGAAACACCATATATTTT. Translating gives CASSAQSSGNTIYF.

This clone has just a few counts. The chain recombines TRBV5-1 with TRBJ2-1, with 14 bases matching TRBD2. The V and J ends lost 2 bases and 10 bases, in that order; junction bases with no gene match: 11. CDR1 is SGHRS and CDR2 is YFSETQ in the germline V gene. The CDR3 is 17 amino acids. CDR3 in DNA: TGCGCCAGCAGCTTCGAATCGGGACTAGCGGGAGCGGGGGAGCAGTTCTTC. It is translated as CASSFESGLAGAGEQFF.

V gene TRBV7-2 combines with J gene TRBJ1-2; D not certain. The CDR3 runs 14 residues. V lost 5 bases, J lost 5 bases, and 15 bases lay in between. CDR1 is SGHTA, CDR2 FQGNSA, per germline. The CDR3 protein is CASSASREKYGYTF. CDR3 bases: TGTGCCAGCAGCGCCTCCCGGGAGAAATATGGCTACACCTTC.

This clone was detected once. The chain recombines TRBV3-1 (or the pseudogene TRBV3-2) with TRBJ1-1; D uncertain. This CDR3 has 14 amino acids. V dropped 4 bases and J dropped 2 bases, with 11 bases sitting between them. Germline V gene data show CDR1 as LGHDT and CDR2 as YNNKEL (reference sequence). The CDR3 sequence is CASSPRHGNTEAFF. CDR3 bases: TGTGCCAGCAGCCCCCGACACGGTAACACTGAAGCTTTCTTT.

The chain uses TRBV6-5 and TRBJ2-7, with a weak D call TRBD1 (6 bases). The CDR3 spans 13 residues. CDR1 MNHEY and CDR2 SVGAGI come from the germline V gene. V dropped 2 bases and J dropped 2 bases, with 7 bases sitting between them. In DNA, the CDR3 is TGTGCCAGCAGTTACCAGGGGACCTACGAGCAGTACTTC. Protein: CASSYQGTYEQYF.

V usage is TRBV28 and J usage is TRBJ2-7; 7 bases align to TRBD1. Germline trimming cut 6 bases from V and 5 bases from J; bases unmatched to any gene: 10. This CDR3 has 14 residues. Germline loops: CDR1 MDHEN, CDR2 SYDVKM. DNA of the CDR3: TGTGCCAGCAGAACGGCAGGGGGTTCGGACGAGCAGTACTTC. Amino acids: CASRTAGGSDEQYF.

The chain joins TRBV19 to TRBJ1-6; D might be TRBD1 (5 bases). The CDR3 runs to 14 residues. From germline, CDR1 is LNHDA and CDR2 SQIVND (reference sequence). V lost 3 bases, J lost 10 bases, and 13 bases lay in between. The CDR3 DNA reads TGTGCCAGTAGTATCGGGGGGGAACAATCACCCCTCCACTTT. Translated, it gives CASSIGGEQSPLHF.

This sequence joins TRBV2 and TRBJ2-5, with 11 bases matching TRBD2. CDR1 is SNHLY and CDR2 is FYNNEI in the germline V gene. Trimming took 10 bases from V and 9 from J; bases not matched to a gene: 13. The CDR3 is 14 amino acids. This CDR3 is CATQTSGNHMAQYF. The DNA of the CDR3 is TGTGCCACCCAGACTAGCGGGAACCATATGGCCCAGTACTTC.

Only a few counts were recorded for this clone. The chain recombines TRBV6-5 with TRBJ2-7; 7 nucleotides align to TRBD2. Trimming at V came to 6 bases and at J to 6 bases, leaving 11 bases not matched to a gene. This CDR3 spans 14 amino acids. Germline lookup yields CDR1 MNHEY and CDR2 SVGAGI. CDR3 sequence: CASRPLDPGGEQYF. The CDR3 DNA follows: TGTGCCAGCAGGCCATTAGATCCGGGGGGCGAGCAGTACTTC.

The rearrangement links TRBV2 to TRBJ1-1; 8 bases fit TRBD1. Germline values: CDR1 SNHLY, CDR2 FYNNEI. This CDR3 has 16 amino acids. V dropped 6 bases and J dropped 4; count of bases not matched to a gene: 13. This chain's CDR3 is CASRGQAYRQGTEAFF. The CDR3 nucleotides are TGTGCCAGCAGGGGACAGGCCTATAGGCAAGGCACTGAAGCTTTCTTT.

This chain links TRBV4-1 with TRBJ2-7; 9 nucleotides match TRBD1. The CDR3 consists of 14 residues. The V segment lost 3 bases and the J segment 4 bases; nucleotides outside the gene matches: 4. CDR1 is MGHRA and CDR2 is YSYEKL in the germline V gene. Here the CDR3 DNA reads TGCGCCAGCAGCCACAGGGACAGGGTGTACGAGCAGTACTTC. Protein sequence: CASSHRDRVYEQYF.

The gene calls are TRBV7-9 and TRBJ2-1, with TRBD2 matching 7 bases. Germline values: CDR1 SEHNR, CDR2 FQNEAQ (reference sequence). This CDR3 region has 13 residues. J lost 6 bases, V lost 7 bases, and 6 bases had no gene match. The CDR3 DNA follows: TGTGCCAGCACTCTTGCGGGAGCCAATGAGCAGTTCTTC. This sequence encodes CASTLAGANEQFF.

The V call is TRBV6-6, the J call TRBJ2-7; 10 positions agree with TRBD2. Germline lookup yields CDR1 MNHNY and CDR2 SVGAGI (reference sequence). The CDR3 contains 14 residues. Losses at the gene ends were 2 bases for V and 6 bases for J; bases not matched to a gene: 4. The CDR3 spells CASSYTGTSVEQYF. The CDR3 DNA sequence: TGTGCCAGCAGTTACACCGGGACTAGCGTCGAGCAGTACTTC.

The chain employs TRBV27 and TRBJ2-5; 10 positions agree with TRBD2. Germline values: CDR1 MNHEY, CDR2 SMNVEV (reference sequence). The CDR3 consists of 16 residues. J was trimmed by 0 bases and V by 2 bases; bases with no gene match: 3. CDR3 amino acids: CASSLRGLADQETQYF. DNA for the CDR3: TGTGCCAGCAGTTTACGCGGACTAGCGGACCAAGAGACCCAGTACTTC.

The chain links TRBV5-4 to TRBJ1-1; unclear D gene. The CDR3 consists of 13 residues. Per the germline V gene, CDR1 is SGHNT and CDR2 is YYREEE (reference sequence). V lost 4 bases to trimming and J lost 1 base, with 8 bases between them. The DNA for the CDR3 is TGTGCCAGCAGCGGAGCCTCGAACACTGAAGCTTTCTTT. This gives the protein CASSGASNTEAFF.

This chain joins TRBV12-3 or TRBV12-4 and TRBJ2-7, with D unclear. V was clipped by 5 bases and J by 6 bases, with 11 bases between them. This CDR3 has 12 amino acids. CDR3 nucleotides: TGTGCCAGCAGTCTCGAGGTTGTCGAGCAGTACTTC. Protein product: CASSLEVVEQYF.

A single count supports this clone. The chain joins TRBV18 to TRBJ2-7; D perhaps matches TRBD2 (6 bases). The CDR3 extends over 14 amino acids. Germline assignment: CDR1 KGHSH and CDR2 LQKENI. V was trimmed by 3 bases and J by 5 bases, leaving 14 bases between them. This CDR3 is CASSPRRGSDEQYF. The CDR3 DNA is TGTGCCAGCTCACCCCGGCGGGGATCGGACGAGCAGTACTTC.

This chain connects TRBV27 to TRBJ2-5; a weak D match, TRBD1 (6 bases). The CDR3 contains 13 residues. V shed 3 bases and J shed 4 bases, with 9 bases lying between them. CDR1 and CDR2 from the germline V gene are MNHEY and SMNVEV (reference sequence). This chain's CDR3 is CASSFTGIETQYF. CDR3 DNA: TGTGCCAGCAGTTTTACAGGGATAGAGACCCAGTACTTC.

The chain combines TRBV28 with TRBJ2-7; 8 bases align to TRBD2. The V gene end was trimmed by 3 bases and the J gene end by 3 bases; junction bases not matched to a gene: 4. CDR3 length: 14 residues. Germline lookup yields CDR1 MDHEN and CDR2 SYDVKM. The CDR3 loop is CASSFGAGGYEQYF. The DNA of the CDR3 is TGTGCCAGCAGTTTTGGGGCGGGAGGCTACGAGCAGTACTTC.

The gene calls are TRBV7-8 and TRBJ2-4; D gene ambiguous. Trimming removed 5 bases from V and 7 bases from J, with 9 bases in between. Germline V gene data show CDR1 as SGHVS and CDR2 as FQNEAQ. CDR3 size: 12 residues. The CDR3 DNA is TGTGCCAGCAGCCAATACAACAACATTCAGTACTTC. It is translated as CASSQYNNIQYF. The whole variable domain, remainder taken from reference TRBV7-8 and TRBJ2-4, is GAGVSQSPRYKVAKRGQDVALRCDPISGHVSLFWYQQALGQGPEFLTYFQNEAQLDKSGLPSDRFFAERPEGSVSTLKIQRTQQEDSAVYLCASSQYNNIQYFGAGTRLSVL.

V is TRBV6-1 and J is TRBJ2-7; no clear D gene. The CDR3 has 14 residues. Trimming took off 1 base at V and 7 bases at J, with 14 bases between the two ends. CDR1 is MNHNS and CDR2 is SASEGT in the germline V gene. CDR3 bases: TGTGCCAGCAGTGAAGGGGCCTTTTCCTGGGAGCAGTACTTC. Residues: CASSEGAFSWEQYF.

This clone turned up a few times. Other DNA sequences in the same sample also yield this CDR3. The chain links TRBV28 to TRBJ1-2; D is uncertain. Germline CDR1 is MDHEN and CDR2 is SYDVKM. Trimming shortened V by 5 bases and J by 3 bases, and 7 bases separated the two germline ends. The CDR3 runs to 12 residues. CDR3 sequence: CASSLRDYGYTF. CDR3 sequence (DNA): TGTGCCAGCAGTCTCCGGGACTATGGCTACACCTTC.

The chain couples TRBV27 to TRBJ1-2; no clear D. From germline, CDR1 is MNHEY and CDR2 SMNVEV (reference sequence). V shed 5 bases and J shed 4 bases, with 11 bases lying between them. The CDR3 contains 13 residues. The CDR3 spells CASSPATGYGYTF. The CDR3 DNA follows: TGTGCCAGCAGTCCTGCGACGGGCTATGGCTACACCTTC.

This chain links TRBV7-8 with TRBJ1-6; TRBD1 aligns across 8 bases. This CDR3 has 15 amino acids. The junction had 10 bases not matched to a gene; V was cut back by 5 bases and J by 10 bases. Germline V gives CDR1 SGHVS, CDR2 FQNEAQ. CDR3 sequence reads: CASSPTGGQGSPLHF. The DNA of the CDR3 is TGTGCCAGCAGCCCCACAGGGGGACAAGGGTCACCCCTCCACTTT.

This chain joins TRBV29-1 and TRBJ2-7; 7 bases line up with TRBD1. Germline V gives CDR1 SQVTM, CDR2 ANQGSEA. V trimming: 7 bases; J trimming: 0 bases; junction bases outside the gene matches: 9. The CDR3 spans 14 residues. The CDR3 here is CSARQGQVSYEQYF. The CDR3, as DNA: TGCAGCGCCCGACAGGGCCAGGTCTCCTACGAGCAGTACTTC.

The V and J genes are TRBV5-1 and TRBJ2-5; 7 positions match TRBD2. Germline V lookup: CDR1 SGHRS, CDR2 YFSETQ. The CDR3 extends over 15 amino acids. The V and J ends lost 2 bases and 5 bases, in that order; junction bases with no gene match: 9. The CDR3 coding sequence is TGCGCCAGCAGCTTCGGGGGAGGGCCTTCGGAGACCCAGTACTTC. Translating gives CASSFGGGPSETQYF.

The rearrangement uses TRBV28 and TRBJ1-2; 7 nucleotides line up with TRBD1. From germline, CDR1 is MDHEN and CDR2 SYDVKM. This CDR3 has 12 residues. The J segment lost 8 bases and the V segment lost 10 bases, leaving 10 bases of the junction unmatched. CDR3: CATQTGSEGYTF. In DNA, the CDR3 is TGTGCCACCCAGACAGGGAGCGAAGGCTACACCTTC.